This entry lists 14 T cell receptor beta chains sequenced from one sample in a study of vaccination and CD4 T cells after COVID-19 (dated by TCRdb to between 2020 and 2023). The meaning of the sample's treatment or condition label: roughly nine-day PBMC culture with coronavirus spike peptide pools or control peptides (ViraFEST assay). CD4+ T cells from unexposed donors were collected before the COVID-19 pandemic (2011-2018). The library was prepared using PCR. The sequencing machine was an Illumina iSeq 100. TCR sequencing of DNA from cultured CD4+ T cells used the Oncomine TCR Beta short-read assay at the Johns Hopkins FTIC core. Genomic DNA was extracted from the cultured CD4+ T cells with the QIAamp micro DNA kit. The public reads were reanalyzed by TCRdb: fastp trimming at Q25, MiXCR alignment, in-frame beta chains only. Each CDR3 protein gets just one entry, which takes the most common genes and DNA from the rows behind it. This sample holds about 8,800 distinct CDR3 sequences; under 40% were observed only once. Around 8% of the sample rests with the top ten.

Antigens of these TCRs are unknown. What was sequenced was CD4+ T cells from blood, cultured in vitro. Receptors originate from a human donor in good health.

This clonotype was picked up a small number of times. The chain couples TRBV20-1 to TRBJ2-1; the D is unclear. CDR1 DFQATT and CDR2 SNEGSKA come from the germline V gene (reference sequence). V lost 1 base and J 5 bases, leaving 12 bases between the germline ends. The CDR3 length is 14 residues. CDR3 sequence: CSARVPYPDNEQFF. DNA of the CDR3: TGCAGTGCTAGAGTTCCCTACCCCGACAATGAGCAGTTCTTC.

The chain carries TRBV30 and TRBJ2-5; 7 nucleotides match TRBD1. The CDR3 contains 14 residues. V shed 0 bases and J 4 bases; nucleotides not matched to a gene: 5. The germline gives CDR1 GTSNPN, CDR2 SVGIG (reference sequence). The CDR3 region has the DNA TGTGCCTGGAGTGTTCGTCAGGGGGTAGAGACCCAGTACTTC. This codes for CAWSVRQGVETQYF.

This clonotype was observed a few times. The chain uses TRBV29-1 and TRBJ2-7, with TRBD1 as a possible D gene (5 bases). This CDR3 is 11 amino acids long. The germline CDR1 and CDR2 sequences are SQVTM and ANQGSEA. V lost 4 bases, J lost 4 bases, and 8 bases lay in between. CDR3 in amino acids: CSVGGHYEQYF. CDR3 sequence (DNA): TGCAGCGTTGGAGGACATTACGAGCAGTACTTC.

This clonotype turned up a few times. This chain uses TRBV28 with TRBJ1-1; D might be TRBD1 (5 bases). Trimming removed 6 bases from V and 3 bases from J, with 14 bases in between. Looked up from germline, CDR1 is MDHEN and CDR2 is SYDVKM. This CDR3 has 14 amino acids. The CDR3, as DNA: TGTGCCAGCAGGATCAGAGTGGGACACACTGAAGCTTTCTTT. Translating gives CASRIRVGHTEAFF.

This clonotype was counted only a few times. The CDR3 region has the DNA TGTGCCAGCAGTGACGGACACTATGGCTACACCTTC. Protein product: CASSDGHYGYTF. V and J are TRBV6-1 and TRBJ1-2; D is unresolved. CDR1 and CDR2 from the germline V gene are MNHNS and SASEGT. The CDR3 sequence is 12 residues long. V was shortened by 3 bases and J by 3 bases, with 5 bases between the two germline ends.

This clonotype was seen only a few times. This chain connects TRBV20-1 to TRBJ2-1; TRBD2 matches 9 bases. Germline V gene sequence: CDR1 DFQATT, CDR2 SNEGSKA (reference sequence). The CDR3 covers 15 residues. V dropped 2 bases and J dropped 3; count of bases not matched to a gene: 5. DNA of the CDR3: TGCAGTGCTAGAACGACTAGCGGACTCTACAATGAGCAGTTCTTC. It specifies CSARTTSGLYNEQFF.

This clonotype turned up a few times. The genes are TRBV20-1 and TRBJ2-6, with 11 nucleotides matching TRBD2. This CDR3 region has 17 residues. V was clipped by 3 bases and J by 3 bases; unmatched bases: 7. From germline, CDR1 is DFQATT and CDR2 SNEGSKA (reference sequence). As DNA, the CDR3 is TGCAGTGCTAGGATACTAGCGGGAGTTGGTGGGGCCAACGTCCTGACTTTC. Its translation is CSARILAGVGGANVLTF.

This clonotype turned up a few times. The chain uses TRBV20-1 and TRBJ2-5; 14 nucleotides match TRBD2. This CDR3 is 19 amino acids long. V was clipped by 1 base and J by 3 bases; unmatched bases: 13. Germline assignment: CDR1 DFQATT and CDR2 SNEGSKA (reference sequence). This CDR3 is CSARVLPGLAGVPEETQYF. The CDR3 DNA reads as TGCAGTGCTAGAGTTCTCCCGGGACTAGCGGGGGTACCGGAAGAGACCCAGTACTTC.

This chain connects TRBV6-1 to TRBJ1-3; D gene unclear. Germline CDR1 and CDR2: MNHNS and SASEGT. Trimming took 7 bases from V and 2 from J, leaving 12 bases between them. This CDR3 spans 14 amino acids. Here the CDR3 DNA reads TGTGCCAGCATGAAAGGAGGAGCTGGAAACACCATATATTTT. Encoded protein: CASMKGGAGNTIYF.

The V gene is TRBV19, the J gene TRBJ1-1, with TRBD1 matching 12 bases. Per the germline V gene, CDR1 is LNHDA and CDR2 is SQIVND (reference sequence). Trimming removed 5 bases from V and 5 bases from J; junction bases left unmatched: 9. The CDR3 is made up of 16 amino acids. CDR3 coding DNA: TGTGCCAGTAGTGCCGGGACAGGGGGCGCTTGGACTGAAGCTTTCTTT. Translation gives CASSAGTGGAWTEAFF. The full variable domain, with the rest looked up from reference TRBV19 and TRBJ1-1, is DGGITQSPKYLFRKEGQNVTLSCEQNLNHDAMYWYRQDPGQGLRLIYYSQIVNDFQKGDIAEGYSVSREKKESFPLTVTSAQKNPTAFYLCASSAGTGGAWTEAFFGQGTRLTVV.

This chain links TRBV25-1 with TRBJ1-2; D perhaps matches TRBD1 (5 bases). CDR1 and CDR2 (germline): MGHDK, SYGVNS. V was pared by 5 bases and J by 4 bases, with 14 bases between. The CDR3 consists of 14 residues. CDR3 sequence: CASSPPGPTYGYTF. CDR3 DNA: TGTGCCAGCAGTCCTCCGGGACCTACCTATGGCTACACCTTC.

This clonotype has more than one count but fewer than ten. This chain connects TRBV27 to TRBJ1-1, with D perhaps matching TRBD1 (6 bases). Germline CDR1 and CDR2: MNHEY and SMNVEV (reference sequence). There are 18 residues in the CDR3. Trimming left V 0 bases short and J 0 bases short, with 17 bases between. The CDR3 protein is CASSLSRGGWAMNTEAFF. CDR3 nucleotides: TGTGCCAGCAGTTTATCGAGAGGGGGGTGGGCCATGAACACTGAAGCTTTCTTT.

This clonotype turned up a few times. For the CDR3, the DNA is TGCAGTGCTAGAGGAGGGACTACGTCAACCGGGGAGCTGTTTTTT. Encoded protein: CSARGGTTSTGELFF. This chain joins TRBV20-1 and TRBJ2-2; TRBD2 matches 7 bases. CDR3 length: 15 amino acids. From germline, CDR1 is DFQATT and CDR2 SNEGSKA (reference sequence). The V segment lost 1 base and the J segment 5 bases; nucleotides outside the gene matches: 7.

This clonotype was counted between two and nine times. The gene calls are TRBV6-2 or TRBV6-3 and TRBJ2-5; weak D call: TRBD2 (6 bases). The CDR3 covers 16 residues. Germline loops: CDR1 MNHEY, CDR2 SVGEGT. Trimming shortened V by 8 bases and J by 1 base, and 20 bases separated the two germline ends. The CDR3, as DNA: TGTGCCAGCTCCAAAGTCAGCCAGGGACTCCAAGAGACCCAGTACTTC. This translates into CASSKVSQGLQETQYF.